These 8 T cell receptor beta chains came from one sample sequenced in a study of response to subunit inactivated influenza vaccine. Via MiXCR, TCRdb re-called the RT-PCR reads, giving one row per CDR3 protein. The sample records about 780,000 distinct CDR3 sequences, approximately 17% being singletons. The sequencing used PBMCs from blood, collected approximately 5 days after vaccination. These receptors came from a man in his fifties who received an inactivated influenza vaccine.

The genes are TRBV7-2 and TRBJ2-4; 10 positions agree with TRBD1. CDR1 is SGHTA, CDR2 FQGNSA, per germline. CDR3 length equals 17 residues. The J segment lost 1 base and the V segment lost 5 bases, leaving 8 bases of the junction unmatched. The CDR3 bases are TGTGCCAGCAGCCTTGACAGGGGGCGTATGGCCAAAAACATTCAGTACTTC. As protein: CASSLDRGRMAKNIQYF.

The CDR3 loop is CASSLLGTSVGGELFF. The CDR3 nucleotides read TGTGCCAGCAGCTTATTGGGGACTAGCGTCGGCGGGGAGCTGTTTTTT. The chain links TRBV7-6 to TRBJ2-2; the match to TRBD2 covers 10 bases. J gave up 7 bases and V 2 bases, and 7 bases lay outside the gene matches. CDR3 length equals 16 residues. In germline, CDR1 is SGHVS, CDR2 FNYEAQ.

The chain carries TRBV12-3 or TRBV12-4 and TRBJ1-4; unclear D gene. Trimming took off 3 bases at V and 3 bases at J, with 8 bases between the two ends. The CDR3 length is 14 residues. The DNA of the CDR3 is TGTGCCAGCAGTTTGGTCGGATCTAATGAAAAACTGTTTTTT. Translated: CASSLVGSNEKLFF.

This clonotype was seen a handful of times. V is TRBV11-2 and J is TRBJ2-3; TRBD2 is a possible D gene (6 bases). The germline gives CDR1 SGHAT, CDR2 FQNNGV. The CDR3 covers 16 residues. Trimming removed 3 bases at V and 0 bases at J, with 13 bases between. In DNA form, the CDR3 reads TGTGCCAGCAGCTTCCGGGGGTGGGAAAGCACAGATACGCAGTATTTT. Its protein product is CASSFRGWESTDTQYF.

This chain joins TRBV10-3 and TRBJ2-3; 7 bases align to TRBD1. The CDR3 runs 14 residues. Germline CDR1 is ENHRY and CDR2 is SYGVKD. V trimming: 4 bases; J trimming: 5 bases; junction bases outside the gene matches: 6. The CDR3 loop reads CAISVDRAGDTQYF. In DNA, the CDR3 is TGTGCCATCAGTGTCGACAGGGCGGGAGATACGCAGTATTTT.

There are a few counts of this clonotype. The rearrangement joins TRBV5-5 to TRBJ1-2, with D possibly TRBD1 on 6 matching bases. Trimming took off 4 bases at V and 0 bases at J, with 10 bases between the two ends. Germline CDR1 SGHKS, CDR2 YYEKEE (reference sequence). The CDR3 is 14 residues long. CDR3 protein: CASSRTEANYGYTF. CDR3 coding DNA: TGTGCCAGCAGCCGGACAGAAGCTAACTATGGCTACACCTTC. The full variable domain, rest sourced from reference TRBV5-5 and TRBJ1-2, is DAGVTQSPTHLIKTRGQQVTLRCSPISGHKSVSWYQQVLGQGPQFIFQYYEKEERGRGNFPDRFSARQFPNYSSELNVNALLLGDSALYLCASSRTEANYGYTFGSGTRLTVV.

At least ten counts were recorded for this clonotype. This CDR3 reads CASSLASGTNEQYF. The CDR3 coding sequence is TGTGCCAGCAGCTTAGCGTCGGGAACAAACGAGCAGTACTTC. The V gene is TRBV7-6, the J gene TRBJ2-7, with a tentative D call TRBD2 (5 bases). Per the germline V gene, CDR1 is SGHVS and CDR2 is FNYEAQ. Deletions cut 0 bases from V and 5 bases from J, with 11 bases between. The CDR3 is made up of 14 amino acids. Full variable domain (rest looked up from reference TRBV7-6 and TRBJ2-7): GAGVSQSPRYKVTKRGQDVALRCDPISGHVSLYWYRQALGQGPEFLTYFNYEAQQDKSGLPNDRFSAERPEGSISTLTIQRTEQRDSAMYRCASSLASGTNEQYFGPGTRLTVT.

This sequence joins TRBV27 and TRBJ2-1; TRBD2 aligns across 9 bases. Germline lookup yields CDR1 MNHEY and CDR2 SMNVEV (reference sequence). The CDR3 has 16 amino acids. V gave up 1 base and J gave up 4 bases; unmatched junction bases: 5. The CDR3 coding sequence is TGTGCCAGCAGTTTATGGCTGACTAGCGGATACAATGAGCAGTTCTTC. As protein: CASSLWLTSGYNEQFF.